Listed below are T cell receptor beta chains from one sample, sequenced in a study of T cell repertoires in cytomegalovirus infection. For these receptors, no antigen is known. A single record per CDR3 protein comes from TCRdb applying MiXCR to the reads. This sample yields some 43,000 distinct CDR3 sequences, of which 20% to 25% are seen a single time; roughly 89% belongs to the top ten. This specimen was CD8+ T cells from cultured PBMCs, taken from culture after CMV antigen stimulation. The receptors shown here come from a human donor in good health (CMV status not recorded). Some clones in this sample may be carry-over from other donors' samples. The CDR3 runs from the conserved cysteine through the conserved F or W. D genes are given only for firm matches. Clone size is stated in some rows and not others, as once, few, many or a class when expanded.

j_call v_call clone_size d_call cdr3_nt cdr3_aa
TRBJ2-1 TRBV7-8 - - TGTGCCAGCAGCGATTTTAGCTCCTACAATGAGCAGTTCTTC CASSDFSSYNEQFF
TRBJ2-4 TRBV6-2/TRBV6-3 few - TGTGCCAGCAGTTACGTTAGTCTAGCTGACATTCAGTACTTC CASSYVSLADIQYF
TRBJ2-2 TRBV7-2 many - TGTGCCAGCAGCACAGTGCCGGGCGGGGAGCTGTTTTTT CASSTVPGGELFF
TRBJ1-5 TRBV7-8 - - TGTGCCAGCAGCTTAGGGCGGGGGGCAGAGCAGCCCCAGCATTTT CASSLGRGAEQPQHF
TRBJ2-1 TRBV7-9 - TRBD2 TGTGCCAGCAGCGGAGCGGGGGGGCAAGATGAGCAGTTCTTC CASSGAGGQDEQFF
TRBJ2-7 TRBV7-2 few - TGTGCCAGCAGCTTAGGACTGGTTTCCTACGAGCAGTACTTC CASSLGLVSYEQYF
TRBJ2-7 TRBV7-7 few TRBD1 TGTGCCAGCAGCTTAGGGACAGGGTTCTACGAGCAGTACTTC CASSLGTGFYEQYF
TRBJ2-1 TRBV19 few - TGTGCCAGTACCCACGCAGGGTACAATGAGCAGTTCTTC CASTHAGYNEQFF
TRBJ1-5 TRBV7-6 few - TGTGCCAGCAGCCCAAGGGAGATACAGAGAGAGCTCCAGCATTTT CASSPREIQRELQHF
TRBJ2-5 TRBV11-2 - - TGTGCCAGCGGGGTTCCACGAGGAGGGATCAGGGTAGCGGAGACCCAGTACTTC CASGVPRGGIRVAETQYF
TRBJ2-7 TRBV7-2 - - TGTGCCAGCAGCTGGGACCGAAGTCGCTACGAGCAGTACTTC CASSWDRSRYEQYF
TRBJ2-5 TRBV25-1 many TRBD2 TGTGCCAGCCAGCGGGGGTTAGAGACCCAGTACTTC CASQRGLETQYF
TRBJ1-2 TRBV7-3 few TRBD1 TGTGCCAGCAGCCCCCGTTGGGGAGGGGGCATGGTCGGCTATGGCTACACCTTC CASSPRWGGGMVGYGYTF
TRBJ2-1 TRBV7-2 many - TGTGCCAGCAGCTTAATCCCAGAGGGGATCTACAATGAGCAGTTCTTC CASSLIPEGIYNEQFF
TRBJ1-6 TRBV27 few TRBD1 TGTGCCAGCAGTATACAACAGGGGGCAAGGTCACCCCTCCACTTT CASSIQQGARSPLHF
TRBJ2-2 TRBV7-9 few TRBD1 TGTGCCAGCAGCCCGACAGGGGGCCTCGGGGAGCTGTTTTTT CASSPTGGLGELFF
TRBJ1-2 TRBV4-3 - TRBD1 TGCGCCAGCAGCCAAGATCTGAGGGACAGGGCAGGGGGCTATGGCTACACCTTC CASSQDLRDRAGGYGYTF
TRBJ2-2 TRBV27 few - TGTGCCAGCAGTTTATCGGAAACCGGGGAGCTGTTTTTT CASSLSETGELFF
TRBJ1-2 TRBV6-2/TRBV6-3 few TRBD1 TGTGCCAGCAGTTACCTGGCTGGTCGGCCGGGACAGGGATCGAAATCTAACTATGGCTACACCTTC CASSYLAGRPGQGSKSNYGYTF
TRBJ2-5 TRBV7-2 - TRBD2 TGTGCCAGCAGCTTATGGGGTAGCGGGAGATGGGGAGAGACCCAGTACTTC CASSLWGSGRWGETQYF
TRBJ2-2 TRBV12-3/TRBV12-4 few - TGTGCCAGCAGTTTGGGGACGAACACCGGGGAGCTGTTTTTT CASSLGTNTGELFF
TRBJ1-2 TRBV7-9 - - TGTGCCAGCAGCTTAGTAGGATTGAACTATGGCTACACCTTC CASSLVGLNYGYTF
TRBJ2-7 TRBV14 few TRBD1 TGTGCCAGCAGCCAAGGGACAGGAGACTACGAGCAGTACTTC CASSQGTGDYEQYF
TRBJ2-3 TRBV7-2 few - TGTGCCAGCAGCCCGTGGACAACTGGAGATACGCAGTATTTT CASSPWTTGDTQYF